The 20 T cell receptor beta chains below come from one sample, sequenced in a study of blood T cell repertoires in COVID-19. The table came from immunoSEQ multiplex PCR; TCRdb's copy has only in-frame clones and leaves some out. The sample has approximately 270,000 clones, 80% to 90% seen once. The sample consisted of PBMCs or T cells enriched from blood (not recorded which). These receptors originate from a woman in her thirties who had recovered from COVID-19.

This clone occurred once. The rearrangement links TRBV25-1 to TRBJ1-2; the D is unclear. The CDR3 contains 13 residues. The germline V gene encodes CDR1 MGHDK and CDR2 SYGVNS. Trimming removed 4 bases from V and 8 bases from J, with 14 bases in between. CDR3 region: CASSGIETRGYTF. In nucleotides, the CDR3 is TGTGCCAGCAGTGGAATAGAGACAAGGGGCTACACCTTC.

The chain is built from TRBV19 and TRBJ1-2; D ambiguous. The ends were cut back, 3 bases at V and 5 bases at J, with 13 bases in the middle. The CDR3 is 14 amino acids. Germline values: CDR1 LNHDA, CDR2 SQIVND (reference sequence). In DNA form, the CDR3 reads TGTGCCAGTAGTATTAATGGCGGCATTTATGGCTACACCTTC. It specifies CASSINGGIYGYTF.

This clone was observed a handful of times. The chain combines TRBV20-1 with TRBJ1-2; no reliable D call. Trimming removed 6 bases from V and 8 bases from J, with 10 bases in between. The V gene's germline CDR1 is DFQATT and CDR2 SNEGSKA (reference sequence). The CDR3 runs to 10 residues. The CDR3 protein is CSAPERGYTF. The CDR3 bases are TGCAGTGCACCCGAGAGGGGCTACACCTTC.

This chain's CDR3 is CASTQTNRGSYEQYF. The CDR3 bases are TGTGCCAGCACCCAGACTAACCGAGGCTCCTACGAGCAGTACTTC. The genes are TRBV2 and TRBJ2-7; possibly TRBD2 for D (5 bases). The CDR3 consists of 15 residues. Trimming stripped 7 bases from V and 0 bases from J, with 16 bases between. Per germline, CDR1 SNHLY and CDR2 FYNNEI.

The gene calls are TRBV11-3 and TRBJ2-1, with a tentative D call TRBD2 (6 bases). The V end lost 3 bases, the J end lost 9 bases, and 12 bases lay between the germline ends. Germline CDR1 reads SGHNT; CDR2 reads YENEEA. The CDR3 has 13 residues. CDR3 amino acids: CASSLRERGEQFF. Here the CDR3 DNA reads TGTGCCAGCAGCTTGCGGGAAAGGGGTGAGCAGTTCTTC.

The V gene is TRBV11-3, the J gene TRBJ2-5, with D possibly TRBD2 on 5 matching bases. Germline lookup yields CDR1 SGHNT and CDR2 YENEEA. The CDR3 extends over 13 amino acids. The V and J ends lost 3 bases and 4 bases respectively, with 9 bases between them. The CDR3: CASSLRVGETQYF. As DNA, the CDR3 is TGTGCCAGCAGCTTGAGGGTAGGAGAGACCCAGTACTTC.

This chain connects TRBV7-2 to TRBJ1-2; D unresolved. This CDR3 has 16 residues. V was clipped by 1 base and J by 3 bases, with 15 bases between them. Germline values: CDR1 SGHTA, CDR2 FQGNSA. For the CDR3, the DNA is TGTGCCAGCAGCTTAGACGTCGTCGTGATAGACTATGGCTACACCTTC. It yields the protein CASSLDVVVIDYGYTF.

CDR3 coding DNA: TGCGCCAGCAAGCCAGGGGATCATTTAACTGAAGCTTTCTTT. This sequence encodes CASKPGDHLTEAFF. The J gene is TRBJ1-1, the V gene TRBV5-1; weak D call: TRBD1 (6 bases). The germline V and J ends were trimmed by 6 bases and 5 bases, with 17 bases remaining between them. In germline, CDR1 is SGHRS, CDR2 YFSETQ. This CDR3 region has 14 residues. The variable domain in full, completed from reference TRBV5-1 and TRBJ1-1, reads KAGVTQTPRYLIKTRGQQVTLSCSPISGHRSVSWYQQTPGQGLQFLFEYFSETQRNKGNFPGRFSGRQFSNSRSEMNVSTLELGDSALYLCASKPGDHLTEAFFGQGTRLTVV.

As to this clone: Additional DNA sequences in this sample encode the identical CDR3. V is TRBV28 and J is TRBJ1-3; TRBD1 is a possible D gene (6 bases). This CDR3 contains 14 residues. Germline CDR1 reads MDHEN; CDR2 reads SYDVKM. Trimming pared 5 bases from V and 0 bases from J, leaving 8 bases between. This chain's CDR3 is CASSRTVSGNTIYF. CDR3 bases: TGTGCCAGCAGTCGGACAGTCTCTGGAAACACCATATATTTT.

The rearrangement uses TRBV5-4 and TRBJ2-5; 15 bases map to TRBD2. This CDR3 region has 15 residues. The V segment lost 3 bases and the J segment 4 bases; nucleotides outside the gene matches: 1. Germline values: CDR1 SGHNT, CDR2 YYREEE (reference sequence). The CDR3 sequence: CASSWTSGGAETQYF. The CDR3 DNA is TGTGCCAGCAGCTGGACTAGCGGGGGGGCAGAGACCCAGTACTTC.

The J gene is TRBJ2-6, the V gene TRBV27; 12 bases fit TRBD1. Trimming removed 5 bases from V and 4 bases from J; junction bases left unmatched: 9. The CDR3 spans 18 residues. CDR1 is MNHEY, CDR2 SMNVEV, per germline (reference sequence). The CDR3: CASSPYGTGGPGANVLTF. The DNA for the CDR3 is TGTGCCAGCAGTCCCTACGGGACAGGGGGCCCAGGGGCCAACGTCCTGACTTTC.

The chain links TRBV19 to TRBJ1-5, with a weak D call TRBD1 (6 bases). This CDR3 has 17 amino acids. Germline CDR1 LNHDA, CDR2 SQIVND (reference sequence). Trimming shortened V by 5 bases and J by 1 base, and 18 bases separated the two germline ends. The CDR3 bases are TGTGCCAGTAGTGACTTTTACACAGGGATGAGCAATCAGCCCCAGCATTTT. It codes for CASSDFYTGMSNQPQHF.

This clone was counted between two and nine times. The genes are TRBV6-4 and TRBJ2-1; possible D gene TRBD2, 7 bases. In germline, CDR1 is MRHNA, CDR2 SNTAGT. V shed 5 bases and J shed 3 bases, with 11 bases lying between them. This CDR3 has 14 amino acids. In DNA, the CDR3 is TGTGCCAGCAGTAGGGGGGGGGACTACAATGAGCAGTTCTTC. This gives the protein CASSRGGDYNEQFF.

The chain is built from TRBV7-9 and TRBJ1-6, with 7 bases fitting TRBD1. CDR1 and CDR2 (germline): SEHNR, FQNEAQ (reference sequence). The CDR3 runs 14 residues. The V segment lost 5 bases and the J segment 7 bases; nucleotides outside the gene matches: 5. The CDR3 loop is CASSHGTENSPLHF. Written as DNA, the CDR3 is TGTGCCAGCAGCCACGGGACAGAAAATTCACCCCTCCACTTT.

The chain uses TRBV10-3 and TRBJ2-3, with 9 bases identical to TRBD2. CDR3 length: 14 amino acids. Trimming at V came to 8 bases and at J to 2 bases, leaving 5 bases not matched to a gene. CDR1 is ENHRY, CDR2 SYGVKD, per germline. DNA for the CDR3: TGTGCCATCGGGGCTAGCGGGGTCACAGATACGCAGTATTTT. Its translation is CAIGASGVTDTQYF.

The rearrangement links TRBV28 to TRBJ2-6, with D unresolved. Germline CDR1 is MDHEN and CDR2 is SYDVKM. The CDR3 covers 15 residues. The V end lost 4 bases, the J end lost 0 bases, and 7 bases lay between the germline ends. The CDR3 nucleotides are TGTGCCAGCAGTTCCCAGGACTCTGGGGCCAACGTCCTGACTTTC. Encoded protein: CASSSQDSGANVLTF.

The rearrangement joins TRBV6-5 to TRBJ1-1, with D maybe TRBD1 (5 bases). The V and J ends lost 6 bases and 7 bases respectively, with 18 bases between them. Germline loops: CDR1 MNHEY, CDR2 SVGAGI. The CDR3 is 14 amino acids. The CDR3 bases are TGTGCCAGCAGAGCCGGACATTCCTTAGGTGAAGCTTTCTTT. Protein product: CASRAGHSLGEAFF.

The rearrangement joins TRBV9 to TRBJ2-3; 7 nucleotides line up with TRBD2. V lost 0 bases to trimming and J lost 6 bases; unmatched junction nucleotides: 4. The CDR3 totals 14 residues. CDR1 is SGDLS, CDR2 YYNGEE, per germline. CDR3 DNA sequence: TGTGCCAGCAGCGTAGCTAGCGGTCCGGATACGCAGTATTTT. Protein product: CASSVASGPDTQYF.

This chain connects TRBV5-1 to TRBJ2-7, with 8 bases matching TRBD1. With 4 bases clipped from V and 4 bases from J, the junction kept 10 bases outside the gene matches. Germline V lookup: CDR1 SGHRS, CDR2 YFSETQ. The CDR3 totals 15 residues. CDR3 amino acids: CASSAGGTGAYEQYF. The DNA of the CDR3 is TGCGCCAGCAGCGCAGGCGGGACAGGAGCATACGAGCAGTACTTC.

The chain links TRBV10-3 to TRBJ1-2, with 11 bases that match TRBD1. This CDR3 region has 14 residues. Germline V gives CDR1 ENHRY, CDR2 SYGVKD. The V and J ends lost 6 bases and 7 bases, in that order; junction bases with no gene match: 7. The CDR3 DNA is TGTGCCATCAGATCCGGGACAGGGGGGGGTGGCTACACCTTC. Its protein is CAIRSGTGGGGYTF.